The next 24 T cell receptor beta chains were all read from a single sample in a study of T cells in localized non-small cell lung cancer. Profiling relied on immunoSEQ multiplex PCR, and the TCRdb table lists in-frame clones only, not all of them. This table holds fewer than 30,000 clones, approximately 83% found once. Sequencing used peripheral blood mononuclear cells, obtained before any cancer treatment. The receptors derive from a man aged 40 to 69 with stage III lung adenocarcinoma.

The J gene is TRBJ2-1, the V gene TRBV21-1; the table names TRBD2, a call not compared with the DNA. TRBV21-1 is a pseudogene segment. This CDR3 comprises 16 residues. The CDR3 loop is CASSKASGRTYNEQFF. The CDR3, as DNA: TGTGCCAGCAGCAAAGCTAGCGGGAGAACCTACAATGAGCAGTTCTTC.

The V and J genes are TRBV5-8 and TRBJ1-5; D might be TRBD1 (6 bases). The germline V and J ends were trimmed by 2 bases and 6 bases, with 27 bases remaining between them. CDR1 SGHTS and CDR2 YDEGEE come from the germline V gene. The CDR3 runs 19 residues. CDR3 protein: CASSFFGGLNVNEVQPQHF. CDR3 in DNA: TGTGCCAGCAGCTTTTTCGGGGGGCTCAACGTAAACGAAGTTCAGCCCCAGCATTTT.

This chain uses TRBV7-6 with TRBJ1-6; tentative D call: TRBD1 (5 bases). Trimming cost V 4 bases and J 10 bases, with 11 bases left between them. The V gene's germline CDR1 is SGHVS and CDR2 FNYEAQ. The CDR3 extends over 13 amino acids. CDR3 sequence reads: CASSSGGGSPLHF. The CDR3 nucleotides read TGTGCCAGCAGCTCTGGGGGAGGGTCACCCCTCCACTTT.

The chain links TRBV10-2 to TRBJ2-5; D could derive from TRBD1 or TRBD2 (6 bases each). The V and J ends lost 8 bases and 5 bases respectively, with 9 bases between them. Germline loops: CDR1 WSHSY, CDR2 SAAADI. CDR3 length: 11 residues. The CDR3 region is CASGGRETQYF. The CDR3, as DNA: TGCGCCAGCGGGGGGCGGGAGACCCAGTACTTC.

The rearrangement uses TRBV6-4 and TRBJ2-1; TRBD2 aligns across 12 bases. Germline assignment: CDR1 MRHNA and CDR2 SNTAGT. Trimming removed 5 bases from V and 6 bases from J; junction bases left unmatched: 5. This CDR3 comprises 15 residues. Here the CDR3 DNA reads TGTGCCAGCAGTCGACTAGCGGGAGAACTCAATGAGCAGTTCTTC. Translated, it gives CASSRLAGELNEQFF.

This clone was counted only a few times. The CDR3 region is CASSLTSGNTIYF. DNA of the CDR3: TGTGCCAGCAGCTTAACATCTGGAAACACCATATATTTT. V usage is TRBV7-9 and J usage is TRBJ1-3; D unclear. The length of the CDR3 is 13 residues. V lost 2 bases and J 1 base, leaving 3 bases between the germline ends. Germline V CDR1 and CDR2: SEHNR, FQNEAQ (reference sequence).

J is TRBJ2-7 and V is TRBV7-3, with 10 positions matching TRBD1. Germline CDR1 is SGHTA and CDR2 is FQGTGA. Losses at the gene ends were 5 bases for V and 7 bases for J; bases not matched to a gene: 23. There are 19 residues in the CDR3. CDR3 amino acids: CASSQWTGGSFARLCEQYF. The CDR3 DNA reads TGTGCCAGCAGCCAATGGACAGGGGGAAGTTTCGCCCGGTTGTGTGAGCAGTACTTC.

The genes are TRBV5-8 and TRBJ1-1; TRBD1 matches at 10 bases. CDR1 SGHTS and CDR2 YDEGEE come from the germline V gene. CDR3 length: 14 amino acids. The trim removed 3 bases at V and 6 bases at J, leaving 5 bases unmatched. The CDR3 nucleotides are TGTGCCAGCAGCTCCGACAGGGGGCGAGCTGAAGCTTTCTTT. This codes for CASSSDRGRAEAFF.

The genes are TRBV2 and TRBJ2-3; 9 nucleotides line up with TRBD1. V trimming: 4 bases; J trimming: 1 base; junction bases outside the gene matches: 6. Germline V lookup: CDR1 SNHLY, CDR2 FYNNEI. This CDR3 contains 16 residues. The CDR3 region is CASSVPTGGGTDTQYF. The DNA of the CDR3 is TGTGCCAGCAGTGTCCCGACAGGGGGAGGCACAGATACGCAGTATTTT. The full variable domain, in which reference TRBV2 and TRBJ2-3 provide the parts outside the CDR3, is EPEVTQTPSHQVTQMGQEVILRCVPISNHLYFYWYRQILGQKVEFLVSFYNNEISEKSEIFDDQFSVERPDGSNFTLKIRSTKLEDSAMYFCASSVPTGGGTDTQYFGPGTRLTVL.

The chain uses TRBV6-4 and TRBJ1-5; the D is unclear. Looked up from germline, CDR1 is MRHNA and CDR2 is SNTAGT. V lost 8 bases, J lost 0 bases, and 8 bases lay in between. The CDR3 has 13 amino acids. In nucleotides, the CDR3 is TGTGCCAGCTCGCGGGGTAGCAATCAGCCCCAGCATTTT. Its translation: CASSRGSNQPQHF.

In its sample, this clone was seen a few times. V is TRBV5-8 and J is TRBJ1-3; D not resolved. The CDR3 sequence is 12 residues long. Germline assignment: CDR1 SGHTS and CDR2 YDEGEE. V was shortened by 4 bases and J by 3 bases, with 5 bases between the two germline ends. The CDR3 DNA follows: TGTGCCAGCAGCACCCATGGAAACACCATATATTTT. Its translation: CASSTHGNTIYF.

The V and J genes are TRBV28 and TRBJ2-7; D gene ambiguous. The germline CDR1 and CDR2 sequences are MDHEN and SYDVKM. Trimming took 5 bases from V and 1 from J, leaving 9 bases between them. The CDR3 consists of 13 residues. As DNA, the CDR3 is TGTGCCAGCAGTCCTCAAGGGTCCTACGAGCAGTACTTC. Its translation is CASSPQGSYEQYF.

The rearrangement links TRBV6-6 to TRBJ1-5; TRBD1 agrees at 8 bases. The V and J ends lost 2 bases and 4 bases, in that order; junction bases with no gene match: 7. The CDR3 is made up of 16 amino acids. Looked up from germline, CDR1 is MNHNY and CDR2 is SVGAGI (reference sequence). Here the CDR3 reads CASSYPQGAGNQPQHF. CDR3 DNA sequence: TGTGCCAGCAGTTACCCCCAGGGGGCCGGGAATCAGCCCCAGCATTTT.

CDR3 protein: CASSPDFGAQFF. CDR3 nucleotide sequence: TGTGCCAGCAGTCCTGACTTTGGAGCGCAGTTCTTC. J is TRBJ2-1 and V is TRBV7-8, with D hard to call. V gave up 6 bases and J gave up 12 bases, with 15 bases separating them. Germline CDR1 reads SGHVS; CDR2 reads FQNEAQ. The CDR3 contains 12 residues.

The chain has TRBV19 and TRBJ2-1, with D tentatively TRBD2 (6 bases). Trimming stripped 4 bases from V and 8 bases from J, with 12 bases between. The germline CDR1 and CDR2 sequences are LNHDA and SQIVND (reference sequence). CDR3 length equals 13 residues. The CDR3 DNA follows: TGTGCCAGTAGTACCCTTGGCGGGGATGAGCAGTTCTTC. It is translated as CASSTLGGDEQFF. Full variable domain (rest looked up from reference TRBV19 and TRBJ2-1): DGGITQSPKYLFRKEGQNVTLSCEQNLNHDAMYWYRQDPGQGLRLIYYSQIVNDFQKGDIAEGYSVSREKKESFPLTVTSAQKNPTAFYLCASSTLGGDEQFFGPGTRLTVL.

CDR3: CASRDRGRLGYGYTF. CDR3 in DNA: TGTGCCAGCCGGGACAGGGGGCGCTTGGGCTATGGCTACACCTTC. This sequence joins TRBV6-5 and TRBJ1-2, with 12 positions matching TRBD1. CDR1 is MNHEY, CDR2 SVGAGI, per germline. CDR3 size: 15 residues. V was clipped by 8 bases and J by 4 bases; unmatched bases: 8.

This clone showed up just a few times. This sequence joins TRBV9 and TRBJ1-3; the D is unclear. V was pared by 0 bases and J by 3 bases, with 4 bases between. Germline loops: CDR1 SGDLS, CDR2 YYNGEE. This CDR3 contains 13 residues. The DNA for the CDR3 is TGTGCCAGCAGCGTAGCTCTTGGAAACACCATATATTTT. Residues: CASSVALGNTIYF.

The chain carries TRBV19 and TRBJ2-1; TRBD1 is a possible D gene (6 bases). V gave up 9 bases and J gave up 0 bases, with 18 bases separating them. Germline V gives CDR1 LNHDA, CDR2 SQIVND (reference sequence). This CDR3 spans 16 amino acids. The CDR3 reads CASAKTARGSYNEQFF. CDR3 DNA: TGTGCCAGCGCCAAGACCGCCAGGGGCTCCTACAATGAGCAGTTCTTC.

This clone has just one count. The V gene is TRBV2, the J gene TRBJ1-4; D is undetermined. This CDR3 spans 13 amino acids. Germline V gene data show CDR1 as SNHLY and CDR2 as FYNNEI. V lost 4 bases to trimming and J lost 8 bases, with 11 bases between them. The CDR3 sequence: CASSATLKEKLFF. CDR3 DNA sequence: TGTGCCAGCAGTGCAACCTTGAAAGAAAAACTGTTTTTT.

The J gene is TRBJ2-1, the V gene TRBV6-5; TRBD2 matches at 12 bases. Germline V gene data show CDR1 as MNHEY and CDR2 as SVGAGI. The CDR3 extends over 16 amino acids. V trimming: 4 bases; J trimming: 7 bases; junction bases outside the gene matches: 8. The CDR3 DNA follows: TGTGCCAGCAGTTCACGACTAGCGGGAGCGGGAAATGAGCAGTTCTTC. This gives the protein CASSSRLAGAGNEQFF.

This clone was counted once. The V gene is TRBV28, the J gene TRBJ1-2; D ambiguous. Trimming removed 7 bases at V and 4 bases at J, with 16 bases between. The V gene's germline CDR1 is MDHEN and CDR2 SYDVKM. The CDR3 extends over 14 amino acids. CDR3 coding DNA: TGTGCCAGCACTGCTCTCCTTCCACTCTATGGCTACACCTTC. This sequence encodes CASTALLPLYGYTF.

The V and J genes are TRBV18 and TRBJ2-5; D gene unclear. Per germline, CDR1 KGHSH and CDR2 LQKENI. V was clipped by 6 bases and J by 5 bases, with 13 bases between them. The CDR3 length is 13 residues. In nucleotides, the CDR3 is TGTGCCAGCTCCCCTGTCAGTTGGGAGACCCAGTACTTC. This encodes CASSPVSWETQYF.

The rearrangement links TRBV19 to TRBJ2-1, with 11 bases lining up with TRBD2. CDR3 length equals 19 residues. V lost 5 bases to trimming and J lost 3 bases; unmatched junction nucleotides: 15. Germline lookup yields CDR1 LNHDA and CDR2 SQIVND (reference sequence). The CDR3 DNA follows: TGTGCCAGTAGTGCCCATAGCGGGGGGGCCGGAGTTAACTACAATGAGCAGTTCTTC. As protein: CASSAHSGGAGVNYNEQFF.

This chain joins TRBV9 and TRBJ2-7, with D possibly matching TRBD2 (7 bases). The ends were cut back, 3 bases at V and 5 bases at J, with 18 bases in the middle. The CDR3 spans 15 residues. Germline V CDR1 and CDR2: SGDLS, YYNGEE. CDR3 amino acids: CASSARGGTLDEQYF. CDR3 sequence (DNA): TGTGCCAGCAGCGCGAGGGGGGGAACACTCGACGAGCAGTACTTC.